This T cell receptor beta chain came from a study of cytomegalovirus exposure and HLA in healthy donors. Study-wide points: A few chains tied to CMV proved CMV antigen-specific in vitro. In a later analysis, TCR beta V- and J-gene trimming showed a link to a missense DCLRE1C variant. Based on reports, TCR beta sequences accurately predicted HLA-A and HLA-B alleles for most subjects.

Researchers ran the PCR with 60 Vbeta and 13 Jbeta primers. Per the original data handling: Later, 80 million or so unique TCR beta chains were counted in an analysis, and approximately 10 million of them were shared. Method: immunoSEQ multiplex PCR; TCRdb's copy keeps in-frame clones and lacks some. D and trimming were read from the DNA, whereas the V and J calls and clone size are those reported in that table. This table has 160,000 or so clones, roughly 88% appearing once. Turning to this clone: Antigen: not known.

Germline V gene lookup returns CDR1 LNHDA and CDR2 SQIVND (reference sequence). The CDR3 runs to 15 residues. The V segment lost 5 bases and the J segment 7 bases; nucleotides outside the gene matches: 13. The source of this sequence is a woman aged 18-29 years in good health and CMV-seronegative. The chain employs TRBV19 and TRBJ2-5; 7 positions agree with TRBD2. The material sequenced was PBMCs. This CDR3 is CASSSPAGTAGTQYF. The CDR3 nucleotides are TGTGCCAGTAGTTCTCCAGCGGGGACTGCTGGGACCCAGTACTTC.